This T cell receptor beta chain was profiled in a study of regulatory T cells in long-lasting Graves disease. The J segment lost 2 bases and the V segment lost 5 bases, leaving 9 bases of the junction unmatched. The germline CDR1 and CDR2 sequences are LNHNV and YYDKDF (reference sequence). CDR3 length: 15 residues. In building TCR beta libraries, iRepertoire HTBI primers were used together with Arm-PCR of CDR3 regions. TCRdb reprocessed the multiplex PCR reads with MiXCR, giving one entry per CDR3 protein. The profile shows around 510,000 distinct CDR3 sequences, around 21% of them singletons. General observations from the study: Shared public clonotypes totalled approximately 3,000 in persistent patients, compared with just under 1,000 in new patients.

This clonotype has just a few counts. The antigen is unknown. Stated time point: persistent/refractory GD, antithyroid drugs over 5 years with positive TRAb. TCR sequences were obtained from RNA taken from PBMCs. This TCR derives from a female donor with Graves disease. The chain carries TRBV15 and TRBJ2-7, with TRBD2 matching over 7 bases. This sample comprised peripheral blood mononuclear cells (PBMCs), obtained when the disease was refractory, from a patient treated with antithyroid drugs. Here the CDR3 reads CATSPGRGRTYEQYF. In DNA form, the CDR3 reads TGTGCCACCAGCCCAGGGAGGGGCAGGACCTACGAGCAGTACTTC.